This T cell receptor (beta chain) was obtained from a study of T cells in Graves' hyperthyroidism and ophthalmopathy. This CDR3 region has 12 residues. The V end was cut by 4 bases, the J end by 2 bases, with 4 bases between. Researchers amplified the TCR beta CDR3 regions from RNA transcripts. A set of HTBI primers served as the primers for a first-round RT-PCR of the TCR CDR3. TCRdb ran MiXCR on the multiplex PCR reads and lists one entry per CDR3 protein. Among roughly 740,000 distinct CDR3 sequences listed, less than 20% were seen once. This clonotype was seen more than once but under ten times. The V and J genes are TRBV12-3 or TRBV12-4 and TRBJ2-3; D gene ambiguous. The specimen sequenced was blood. This receptor was taken from a man between 18 and 29 years old with Graves' hyperthyroidism. Here the CDR3 reads CASSYFTDTQYF. The DNA for the CDR3 is TGTGCCAGCAGTTACTTCACAGATACGCAGTATTTT.